This is a list of T cell receptor beta chains from one sample in a study of CD8 T cells in Susac syndrome. TCRdb independently ran MiXCR on the immunoSEQ multiplex PCR reads; one entry per CDR3 protein. In the table there are some 94,000 distinct CDR3 sequences, roughly 94% of which are singletons. The specimen was CD4+ T cells from PBMCs. These receptor sequences come from a human donor with Susac syndrome. Both conserved end residues are part of each CDR3. Fields, in order: clone size, V gene, D gene, J gene, CDR3 protein, CDR3 DNA. The D gene is left open where the match is weak. A row's size may be missing; if present it is once, few, many or a size class.

abundance: -
v_gene: TRBV11-2
d_gene: -
j_gene: TRBJ2-5
CDR3aa: CASSLRGTTQETQYF
CDR3nt: TGTGCCAGCAGCTTAAGGGGGACTACCCAAGAGACCCAGTACTTC

abundance: -
v_gene: TRBV30
d_gene: -
j_gene: TRBJ1-2
CDR3aa: CAIGSPYGYTF
CDR3nt: TGTGCCATCGGCAGCCCCTATGGCTACACCTTC

abundance: -
v_gene: TRBV9
d_gene: -
j_gene: TRBJ1-6
CDR3aa: CASSVTGNGSPLHF
CDR3nt: TGTGCCAGCAGCGTAACCGGGAATGGATCACCCCTCCACTTT

abundance: -
v_gene: TRBV1
d_gene: -
j_gene: TRBJ1-5
CDR3aa: CTSSQDGQIYSNQPQHF
CDR3nt: TGCACCAGCAGCCAAGATGGGCAAATCTATAGCAATCAGCCCCAGCATTTT

abundance: -
v_gene: TRBV7-2
d_gene: -
j_gene: TRBJ1-2
CDR3aa: CASSLGPGGNGYTF
CDR3nt: TGTGCCAGCAGCTTAGGGCCGGGGGGCAATGGCTACACCTTC

abundance: -
v_gene: TRBV6-2/TRBV6-3
d_gene: TRBD2
j_gene: TRBJ2-1
CDR3aa: CASGPGLAQFF
CDR3nt: TGTGCCAGCGGTCCGGGACTAGCGCAGTTCTTC

abundance: -
v_gene: TRBV20-1
d_gene: -
j_gene: TRBJ2-7
CDR3aa: CSARQSTMGEQYF
CDR3nt: TGCAGTGCCAGACAGTCCACGATGGGGGAGCAGTACTTC

abundance: -
v_gene: TRBV15
d_gene: -
j_gene: TRBJ2-7
CDR3aa: CATSRDRADLREQYF
CDR3nt: TGTGCCACCAGCAGAGATCGGGCAGACCTACGAGAGCAGTACTTC

abundance: -
v_gene: TRBV3-1
d_gene: TRBD1
j_gene: TRBJ1-5
CDR3aa: CASRSRDSLKPQHF
CDR3nt: TGTGCCAGCAGATCCCGGGACAGCTTAAAACCCCAGCATTTT

abundance: -
v_gene: TRBV9
d_gene: TRBD1
j_gene: TRBJ1-2
CDR3aa: CASSAPTGASYGYTF
CDR3nt: TGTGCCAGCAGCGCTCCGACAGGGGCCAGCTATGGCTACACCTTC

abundance: -
v_gene: TRBV11-2
d_gene: TRBD1
j_gene: TRBJ2-5
CDR3aa: CASSPGQSGTQYF
CDR3nt: TGTGCCAGCAGTCCGGGACAGTCCGGGACCCAGTACTTC

abundance: -
v_gene: TRBV20-1
d_gene: -
j_gene: TRBJ1-4
CDR3aa: CSASGLNEKLFF
CDR3nt: TGCAGTGCTAGTGGCCTTAATGAAAAACTGTTTTTT

abundance: -
v_gene: TRBV12-3/TRBV12-4
d_gene: TRBD2
j_gene: TRBJ2-5
CDR3aa: CASSPTSGQETQYF
CDR3nt: TGTGCCAGCAGTCCTACTAGCGGTCAAGAGACCCAGTACTTC

abundance: once
v_gene: TRBV7-6
d_gene: -
j_gene: TRBJ1-4
CDR3aa: CASSLANEKLFF
CDR3nt: TGTGCCAGCAGCTTAGCGAATGAAAAACTGTTTTTT

abundance: -
v_gene: TRBV2
d_gene: TRBD1
j_gene: TRBJ2-3
CDR3aa: CASSRTGGSTDTQYF
CDR3nt: TGTGCCAGCAGTAGAACAGGGGGCTCGACAGATACGCAGTATTTT

abundance: -
v_gene: TRBV19
d_gene: -
j_gene: TRBJ2-2
CDR3aa: CASSIGRANTGELFF
CDR3nt: TGTGCCAGTAGTATTGGCAGGGCGAACACCGGGGAGCTGTTTTTT

abundance: once
v_gene: TRBV7-2
d_gene: -
j_gene: TRBJ1-1
CDR3aa: CASSVFMNTEAFF
CDR3nt: TGTGCCAGCAGCGTCTTCATGAACACTGAAGCTTTCTTT

abundance: -
v_gene: TRBV21-1
d_gene: -
j_gene: TRBJ2-7
CDR3aa: CASRGAGRISYEQYF
CDR3nt: TGTGCCAGCAGGGGCGCGGGGAGGATCTCCTACGAGCAGTACTTC

abundance: -
v_gene: TRBV5-1
d_gene: -
j_gene: TRBJ1-5
CDR3aa: CASSLAGTGQPQHF
CDR3nt: TGCGCCAGCAGCTTGGCGGGGACCGGTCAGCCCCAGCATTTT

abundance: once
v_gene: TRBV19
d_gene: TRBD1
j_gene: TRBJ2-3
CDR3aa: CASSIRGRADTQYF
CDR3nt: TGTGCCAGTAGTATTAGGGGGCGCGCAGATACGCAGTATTTT

abundance: -
v_gene: TRBV9
d_gene: -
j_gene: TRBJ2-1
CDR3aa: CASSARGSYNEQFF
CDR3nt: TGTGCCAGCAGCGCCAGGGGATCCTACAATGAGCAGTTCTTC

abundance: -
v_gene: TRBV29-1
d_gene: -
j_gene: TRBJ1-1
CDR3aa: CSVEDMGRVTEAFF
CDR3nt: TGCAGCGTTGAAGATATGGGCAGGGTCACTGAAGCTTTCTTT